This passage covers 18 T cell receptor beta chains from one sample sequenced in a study of blood T cell repertoires in COVID-19. Produced via immunoSEQ multiplex PCR; TCRdb's table is partial and in-frame only. The sample has 40,000 to 50,000 clones, roughly nine tenths seen once. Sequenced sample: peripheral blood. These receptors came from a man between 65 and 85 years old with active COVID-19.

This chain links TRBV10-2 with TRBJ2-7, with D possibly matching TRBD2 (6 bases). Trimming stripped 4 bases from V and 2 bases from J, with 9 bases between. This CDR3 region has 13 residues. The germline gives CDR1 WSHSY, CDR2 SAAADI. CDR3 coding DNA: TGCGCCAGCAGTGCCGCGGGACCCTACGAGCAGTACTTC. The encoded protein is CASSAAGPYEQYF.

The count of this clone is one. This chain uses TRBV10-3 with TRBJ1-2; a possible D gene is TRBD1 (6 bases). Germline CDR1 reads ENHRY; CDR2 reads SYGVKD. The CDR3 is made up of 14 amino acids. V dropped 11 bases and J dropped 6 bases, with 22 bases sitting between them. The DNA for the CDR3 is TGTGCCTCTCATGGTCAGGGGAATTATAATGGCTACACCTTC. Protein: CASHGQGNYNGYTF.

V gene TRBV2 combines with J gene TRBJ2-1; D is possibly TRBD2 (6 bases). Germline V gene data show CDR1 as SNHLY and CDR2 as FYNNEI. Trimming shortened V by 2 bases and J by 4 bases, and 15 bases separated the two germline ends. The CDR3 is 16 residues long. The CDR3: CASSENVGLPYNEQFF. CDR3 DNA sequence: TGTGCCAGCAGTGAAAATGTAGGACTACCTTACAATGAGCAGTTCTTC.

This chain links TRBV12-5 with TRBJ2-1; no clear D. V lost 4 bases and J 0 bases, leaving 19 bases between the germline ends. The CDR3 has 18 amino acids. CDR1 is LGHNT and CDR2 is FRNRAP in the germline V gene. The CDR3 region is CASGSPTAVRSSYNEQFF. The CDR3 nucleotides are TGTGCTAGTGGTTCCCCAACTGCGGTCCGTAGCTCCTACAATGAGCAGTTCTTC.

The chain has TRBV3-1 (or the pseudogene TRBV3-2) and TRBJ2-5, with 8 bases fitting TRBD1. Germline V gives CDR1 LGHDT, CDR2 YNNKEL (reference sequence). With V trimmed by 4 bases and J by 5 bases, 9 bases remained unmatched. This CDR3 spans 15 amino acids. CDR3 DNA sequence: TGTGCCAGCAGCCTTACAGGGGGTCGGGAGGAGACCCAGTACTTC. Translation: CASSLTGGREETQYF.

This rearrangement joins TRBV4-1 to TRBJ2-7, with 12 positions matching TRBD2. Germline CDR1 MGHRA, CDR2 YSYEKL. Germline trimming cut 2 bases from V and 7 bases from J; bases unmatched to any gene: 9. The CDR3 spans 16 residues. The CDR3 coding sequence is TGCGCCAGCAGCCAAAGGGCGACTAGCGGGGGATGGGAGCAGTACTTC. This gives the protein CASSQRATSGGWEQYF.

This clone has a single count. The gene calls are TRBV7-9 and TRBJ2-4, with D perhaps TRBD2 (5 bases). Germline V CDR1 and CDR2: SEHNR, FQNEAQ (reference sequence). The CDR3 covers 11 residues. V was shortened by 5 bases and J by 11 bases, with 10 bases between the two germline ends. CDR3 in amino acids: CASSADYFQYF. In nucleotides, the CDR3 is TGTGCCAGCAGCGCCGACTATTTTCAGTACTTC.

The rearrangement joins TRBV2 to TRBJ1-2, with 9 bases lining up with TRBD1. This CDR3 has 13 residues. Germline CDR1 reads SNHLY; CDR2 reads FYNNEI. J was trimmed by 4 bases and V by 8 bases; bases with no gene match: 5. The CDR3 sequence is CASGGQGGYGYTF. The CDR3 DNA follows: TGTGCCAGCGGGGGACAGGGTGGCTATGGCTACACCTTC.

The chain has TRBV5-8 and TRBJ1-1; TRBD1 matches 9 bases. Unmatched junction bases numbered 9, after V lost 0 bases and J lost 0 bases. Per the germline V gene, CDR1 is SGHTS and CDR2 is YDEGEE. CDR3 size: 18 residues. DNA of the CDR3: TGTGCCAGCAGCTTGGGCCTTGACAGGGGGTTGCTGAACACTGAAGCTTTCTTT. Translating gives CASSLGLDRGLLNTEAFF.

As for this clone: At one end, the junction sequence differs from germline, possibly due to a read error. This chain links TRBV27 with TRBJ1-6; the D gene is possibly TRBD1 (6 bases). The CDR3 is made up of 14 amino acids. Germline loops: CDR1 MNHEY, CDR2 SMNVEV (reference sequence). The CDR3 nucleotides read TGTGCCGGCAGTGGACAGAGCTTTAATTCACCCCTCCACTTT. Residues: CAGSGQSFNSPLHF.

This chain connects TRBV4-1 to TRBJ2-2; 8 nucleotides line up with TRBD2. The CDR3 sequence is 16 residues long. Trimming took 4 bases from V and 5 from J; bases not matched to a gene: 9. Germline values: CDR1 MGHRA, CDR2 YSYEKL. CDR3: CASSPGVLAGTGELFF. The CDR3 nucleotides are TGCGCCAGCAGCCCAGGGGTCTTAGCGGGAACCGGGGAGCTGTTTTTT.

This chain links TRBV20-1 with TRBJ1-2; D is uncertain. Germline CDR1 is DFQATT and CDR2 is SNEGSKA (reference sequence). Trimming removed 3 bases at V and 4 bases at J, with 9 bases between. The CDR3 is 12 residues long. The CDR3 sequence: CSASGYTYGYTF. The CDR3 DNA reads TGCAGTGCTAGTGGTTACACCTATGGCTACACCTTC.

This sequence joins TRBV5-4 and TRBJ2-2, with D tentatively TRBD2 (6 bases). This CDR3 has 15 residues. Germline V gives CDR1 SGHNT, CDR2 YYREEE (reference sequence). V was clipped by 1 base and J by 7 bases, with 14 bases between them. In DNA form, the CDR3 reads TGTGCCAGCAGCTTGAGTCGGGGGATGGGCGGGGAGCTGTTTTTT. This translates into CASSLSRGMGGELFF.

This clone showed up just once. CDR3 nucleotide sequence: TGCAGCGTTGCCAGGGGGCAGATAGATACGCAGTATTTT. The encoded protein is CSVARGQIDTQYF. The chain is built from TRBV29-1 and TRBJ2-3, with 8 bases lining up with TRBD1. The CDR3 consists of 13 residues. The junction had 5 bases not matched to a gene; V was cut back by 4 bases and J by 5 bases. CDR1 and CDR2 from the germline V gene are SQVTM and ANQGSEA.

The V gene is TRBV27, the J gene TRBJ1-4, with D maybe TRBD1 (5 bases). CDR1 is MNHEY, CDR2 SMNVEV, per germline (reference sequence). V lost 7 bases and J lost 7, with 19 bases in between. The CDR3 consists of 15 residues. Written as DNA, the CDR3 is TGTGCCAGCACCCGATCGGGAGGGGTGGCTGAAAAACTGTTTTTT. This encodes CASTRSGGVAEKLFF.

The chain's CDR3 is CASSSGHTTNEKLFF. The CDR3 DNA sequence: TGTGCCAGCAGCTCCGGACACACAACTAATGAAAAACTGTTTTTT. The chain is built from TRBV7-2 and TRBJ1-4, with D possibly matching TRBD1 (5 bases). CDR3 length: 15 amino acids. Germline values: CDR1 SGHTA, CDR2 FQGNSA. The germline V and J ends were trimmed by 4 bases and 0 bases, with 9 bases remaining between them.

V is TRBV5-4 and J is TRBJ1-2; weak D call: TRBD1 (5 bases). CDR3 length: 13 amino acids. Germline loops: CDR1 SGHNT, CDR2 YYREEE (reference sequence). Trimming took 5 bases from V and 6 from J, leaving 14 bases between them. The CDR3 DNA sequence: TGTGCCAGCAGTCCCAGACAGCAAGATGGCTACACCTTC. Residues: CASSPRQQDGYTF.

The chain uses TRBV19 and TRBJ2-1, with TRBD2 matching over 7 bases. Germline V CDR1 and CDR2: LNHDA, SQIVND (reference sequence). J was trimmed by 9 bases and V by 4 bases; bases with no gene match: 12. This CDR3 is built from 15 residues. The CDR3 loop is CASSSHDGGGREQFF. The CDR3 nucleotides are TGTGCCAGTAGTAGCCACGACGGCGGGGGACGTGAGCAGTTCTTC.